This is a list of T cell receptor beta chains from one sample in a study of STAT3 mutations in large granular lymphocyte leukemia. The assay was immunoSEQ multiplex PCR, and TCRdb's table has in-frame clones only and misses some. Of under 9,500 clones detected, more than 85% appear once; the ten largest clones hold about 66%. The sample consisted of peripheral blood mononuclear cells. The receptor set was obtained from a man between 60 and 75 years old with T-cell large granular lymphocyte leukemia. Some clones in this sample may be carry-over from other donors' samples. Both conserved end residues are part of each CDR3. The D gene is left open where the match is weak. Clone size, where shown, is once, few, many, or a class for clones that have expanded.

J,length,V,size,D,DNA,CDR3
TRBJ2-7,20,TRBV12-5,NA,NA,TGTGCTAGTGGTTTGACCCTGCTGGGACTAACAAAAGGGGGTATCTACGAGCAGTACTTC,CASGLTLLGLTKGGIYEQYF
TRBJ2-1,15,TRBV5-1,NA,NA,TGCGCCAGCACCGACGGGGCGAGCTCCTACAATGAGCAGTTCTTC,CASTDGASSYNEQFF
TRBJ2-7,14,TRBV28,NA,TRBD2,TGTGCCAGCCTCCCGGGGGGGAGCTCCTACGAGCAGTACTTC,CASLPGGSSYEQYF
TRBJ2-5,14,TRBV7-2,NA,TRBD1,TGTGCCAGCAGCTTAGCAGGGGGCCCGGGGACCCAGTACTTC,CASSLAGGPGTQYF
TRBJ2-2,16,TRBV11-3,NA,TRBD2,TGTGCCAGCAGCCCTACTAGCGGAGCGAACACCGGGGAGCTGTTTTTT,CASSPTSGANTGELFF
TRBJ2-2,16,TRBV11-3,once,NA,TGTGCCAGCAGCCCTCCCGGGACCAAGAACACCGGGGAGCTGTTTTTT,CASSPPGTKNTGELFF
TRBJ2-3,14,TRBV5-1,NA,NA,TGCGCCAGCAGCTTGCAGGACCCCAAGGATACGCAGTATTTT,CASSLQDPKDTQYF
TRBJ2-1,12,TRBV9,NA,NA,TGTGCCAGCAGCCCTGGACCGGATGAGCAGTTCTTC,CASSPGPDEQFF
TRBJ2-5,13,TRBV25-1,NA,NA,TGTGCCAGCAGTCCTAGGGCGGTGGAGACCCAGTACTTC,CASSPRAVETQYF
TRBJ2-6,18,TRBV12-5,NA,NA,TGTGCTAGTGTTGTCAGGGGAGCCCGCCCCTCTGGGGCCAACGTCCTGACTTTC,CASVVRGARPSGANVLTF
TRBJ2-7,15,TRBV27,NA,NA,TGTGCCAGCAGTTTAGGGGGGCGGACCCCTGGGGAGCAGTACTTC,CASSLGGRTPGEQYF
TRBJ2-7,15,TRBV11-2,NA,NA,TGTGCCAGCAGCTGGGGGTGGCAGGGTGGCTACGAGCAGTACTTC,CASSWGWQGGYEQYF
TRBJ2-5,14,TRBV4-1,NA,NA,TGCGCCAGCAGCCGGCTCCCGGCGCCAGAGACCCAGTACTTC,CASSRLPAPETQYF
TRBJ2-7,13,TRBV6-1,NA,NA,TGTGCCAGCTGTATCGGCCCCTCCTACGAGCAGTACTTC,CASCIGPSYEQYF
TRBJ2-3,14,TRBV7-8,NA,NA,TGTGCCAGCAGCCCGGAGACAGGCACAGATACGCAGTATTTT,CASSPETGTDTQYF
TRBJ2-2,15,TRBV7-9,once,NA,TGTGCCAGCGGAATCCCTTGGGGGACCGGAGGGGAGCTGTTTTTT,CASGIPWGTGGELFF
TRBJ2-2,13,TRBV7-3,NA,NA,TGTGCCAGCAGCCTCAGGGCCACCGGGGAGCTGTTTTTT,CASSLRATGELFF
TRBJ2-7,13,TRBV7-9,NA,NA,TGTGCCAGCAGCTTCGGCCATTCCTACGAGCAGTACTTC,CASSFGHSYEQYF
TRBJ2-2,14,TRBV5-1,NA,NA,TGCGCCAGCAGCTTGGTGGAGGGGTCCGGGGAGCTGTTTTTT,CASSLVEGSGELFF
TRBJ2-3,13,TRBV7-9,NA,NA,TGTGCCAGCAGTCCATACTCGTCAGATACGCAGTATTTT,CASSPYSSDTQYF
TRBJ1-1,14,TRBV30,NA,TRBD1,TGTGCCTGGATGTGGACAGGGCTGAACACTGAAGCTTTCTTT,CAWMWTGLNTEAFF
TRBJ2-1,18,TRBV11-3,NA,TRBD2,TGTGCCAGCAGCCCTTTTTACGGACTGGCGGGAGCTCACAATGAGCAGTTCTTC,CASSPFYGLAGAHNEQFF
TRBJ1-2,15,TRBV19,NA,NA,TGTGCCAGTACCACTCCAGGCCCCAGTACCTATGGCTACACCTTC,CASTTPGPSTYGYTF
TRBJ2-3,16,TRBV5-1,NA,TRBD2,TGCGCCAGCAGCGCAGGCCTAGCGGGTGGAGTTGATACGCAGTATTTT,CASSAGLAGGVDTQYF
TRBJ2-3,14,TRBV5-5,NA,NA,TGTGCCAGCAGCTCAGGAGTAGGCACAGATACGCAGTATTTT,CASSSGVGTDTQYF
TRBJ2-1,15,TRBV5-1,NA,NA,TGCGCCAGCAGCGCTCCGGGAACTCGGTACAATGAGCAGTTCTTC,CASSAPGTRYNEQFF
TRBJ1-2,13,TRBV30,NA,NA,TGTGCCTGGCAATCCAGGGGCAGTCTAGGCTACACCTTC,CAWQSRGSLGYTF
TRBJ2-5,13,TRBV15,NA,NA,TGTGCCACCAGCAGAGTTCACCAAGAGACCCAGTACTTC,CATSRVHQETQYF
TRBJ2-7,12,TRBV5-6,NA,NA,TGTGCCAGCAGCACATATCCGGGAGAGCAGTACTTC,CASSTYPGEQYF
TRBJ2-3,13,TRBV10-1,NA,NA,TGCGCCAGCAGTATGCAGGTCACAGATACGCAGTATTTT,CASSMQVTDTQYF
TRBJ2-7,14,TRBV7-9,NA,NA,TGTGCCAGCAGCTTAGGGGTTAGCTCCTACGAGCAGTACTTC,CASSLGVSSYEQYF
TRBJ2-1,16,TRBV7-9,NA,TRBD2,TGTGCCAGCAGCCCGACGGGACTAGCATCCTACAATGAGCAGTTCTTC,CASSPTGLASYNEQFF
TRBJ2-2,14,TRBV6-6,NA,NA,TGTGCCAGCAGCGTTACGCTGGTTACCGGGGAGCTGTTTTTT,CASSVTLVTGELFF
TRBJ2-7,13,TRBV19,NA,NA,TGTGCCAGTAGGGACAGCCTCTCCTACGAGCAGTACTTC,CASRDSLSYEQYF
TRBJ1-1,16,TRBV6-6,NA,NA,TGTGCCAGCACGCCGGGCGGCCCTGGATCGGGCACTGAAGCTTTCTTT,CASTPGGPGSGTEAFF
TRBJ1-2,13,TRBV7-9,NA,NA,TGTGCCAGCAGCTTCGTTGGGGTCTATGGCTACACCTTC,CASSFVGVYGYTF
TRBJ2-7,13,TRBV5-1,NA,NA,TGCGCCAGCAGCTTGGTGGTGGGGGAGGAGAGGTACTTC,CASSLVVGEERYF
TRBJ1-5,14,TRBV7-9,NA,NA,TGTGCCAGCAGCGCGGACGGATACTATCAGCCCCAGCATTTT,CASSADGYYQPQHF
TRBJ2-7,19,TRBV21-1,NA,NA,TGTGCCAGCAGCAAAGTATGGACTAGCGCTACGGTGGAAGGGTACGAGCAGTACTTC,CASSKVWTSATVEGYEQYF
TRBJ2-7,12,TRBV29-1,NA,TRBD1,TGCAGCACCAGACAGGGGGCATACGAGCAGTACTTC,CSTRQGAYEQYF
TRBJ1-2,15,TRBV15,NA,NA,TGTGCCACCAGCAGAGATCAATCACAGGGAGTCGGCTACACCTTC,CATSRDQSQGVGYTF
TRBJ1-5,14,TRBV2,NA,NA,TGTGCCAGCAGTATCGGGACAAGCAATCAGCCCCAGCATTTT,CASSIGTSNQPQHF
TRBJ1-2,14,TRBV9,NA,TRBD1,TGTGCCAGCAGCGCCGGGACAGGCCCCTATGGCTACACCTTC,CASSAGTGPYGYTF
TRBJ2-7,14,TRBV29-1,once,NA,TGCAGCGTTGCGGGACCCGGCGCGGTCTACGAGCAGTACTTC,CSVAGPGAVYEQYF
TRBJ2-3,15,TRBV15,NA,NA,TGTGCCACCAGCCAGCGGACCGTCGGCACAGATACGCAGTATTTT,CATSQRTVGTDTQYF
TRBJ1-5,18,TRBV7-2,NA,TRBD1,TGTGCCAGCAGATTCCGGGACAGGGGGTGGCAGGGCAATCAGCCCCAGCATTTT,CASRFRDRGWQGNQPQHF
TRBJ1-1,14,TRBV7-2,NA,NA,TGTGCCAGCAGCCTGGACAGAGTTAACACTGAAGCTTTCTTT,CASSLDRVNTEAFF
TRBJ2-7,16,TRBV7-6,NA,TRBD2,TGTGCCAGCAGCTTAGCACTAGCGGGAGCCGCCTACGAGCAGTACTTC,CASSLALAGAAYEQYF
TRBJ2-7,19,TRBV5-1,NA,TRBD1,TGCGCCAGCAGCTTGCCCCTCGACAGGGTCGGTTCGAGCTCCTACGAGCAGTACTTC,CASSLPLDRVGSSSYEQYF
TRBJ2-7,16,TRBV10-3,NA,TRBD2,TGTGCCATCAGTGAGTCGGGAGCGGGAGGTAGTTACGAGCAGTACTTC,CAISESGAGGSYEQYF
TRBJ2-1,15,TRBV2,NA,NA,TGTGCCAGCAGTGAAGGGGGCGGCCCCTACAATGAGCAGTTCTTC,CASSEGGGPYNEQFF
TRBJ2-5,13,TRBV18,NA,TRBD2,TGTGCCAGCGGGAGGGGTCAGGGAGAGACCCAGTACTTC,CASGRGQGETQYF
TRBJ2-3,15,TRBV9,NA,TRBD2,TGTGCCAGCAGCGGGACTAGCGGATCCACAGATACGCAGTATTTT,CASSGTSGSTDTQYF
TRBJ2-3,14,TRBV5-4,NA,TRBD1,TGTGCCAGCAGGACAGGGGGCCCCACAGATACGCAGTATTTT,CASRTGGPTDTQYF
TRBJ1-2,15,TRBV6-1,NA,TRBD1,TGTGCCAGCAGACAAGGGACAGGGGGCGCTTATGGCTACACCTTC,CASRQGTGGAYGYTF
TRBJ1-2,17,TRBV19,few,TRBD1,TGTGCCAGTAGGCACCGCAGGGGGCGCCGAGCTAACTATGGCTACACCTTC,CASRHRRGRRANYGYTF
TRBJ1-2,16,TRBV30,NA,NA,TGTGCCTGGAGTTTCAGCCCTAGCGCAGGGAGCTATGGCTACACCTTC,CAWSFSPSAGSYGYTF
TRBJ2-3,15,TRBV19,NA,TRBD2,TGTGCCAGTAAGGGACTAGCGGGCCGCACAGATACGCAGTATTTT,CASKGLAGRTDTQYF
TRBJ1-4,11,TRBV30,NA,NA,TGTGCCTGGTCAGGGAGTGAAAAACTGTTTTTT,CAWSGSEKLFF